This TCR beta chain was profiled in a study of shared clonotypes between healthy human individuals. The CDR3 is made up of 18 amino acids. Trimming cost V 9 bases and J 2 bases, with 26 bases left between them. In germline, CDR1 is LNHDA, CDR2 SQIVND (reference sequence). Method: immunoSEQ multiplex PCR; TCRdb's copy keeps in-frame clones and lacks some. The table has roughly 2.6 million clones, approximately 94% seen once. General study findings and limits: The genetic and exposure-history diversity represented was limited by few donors.

About this clone itself: The antigen remains undetermined.

The source of this sequence is a young man in good health. This sequence joins TRBV19 and TRBJ2-1; a weak D match, TRBD2 (6 bases). Material: naive CD4+ T cells sorted from blood. Subset noted: CD45RA+ positively selected. The CDR3 DNA is TGTGCCAGCCGGCCTTCTAGCGTCCCCGGAGGTCCCTACAATGAGCAGTTCTTC. Its protein is CASRPSSVPGGPYNEQFF.